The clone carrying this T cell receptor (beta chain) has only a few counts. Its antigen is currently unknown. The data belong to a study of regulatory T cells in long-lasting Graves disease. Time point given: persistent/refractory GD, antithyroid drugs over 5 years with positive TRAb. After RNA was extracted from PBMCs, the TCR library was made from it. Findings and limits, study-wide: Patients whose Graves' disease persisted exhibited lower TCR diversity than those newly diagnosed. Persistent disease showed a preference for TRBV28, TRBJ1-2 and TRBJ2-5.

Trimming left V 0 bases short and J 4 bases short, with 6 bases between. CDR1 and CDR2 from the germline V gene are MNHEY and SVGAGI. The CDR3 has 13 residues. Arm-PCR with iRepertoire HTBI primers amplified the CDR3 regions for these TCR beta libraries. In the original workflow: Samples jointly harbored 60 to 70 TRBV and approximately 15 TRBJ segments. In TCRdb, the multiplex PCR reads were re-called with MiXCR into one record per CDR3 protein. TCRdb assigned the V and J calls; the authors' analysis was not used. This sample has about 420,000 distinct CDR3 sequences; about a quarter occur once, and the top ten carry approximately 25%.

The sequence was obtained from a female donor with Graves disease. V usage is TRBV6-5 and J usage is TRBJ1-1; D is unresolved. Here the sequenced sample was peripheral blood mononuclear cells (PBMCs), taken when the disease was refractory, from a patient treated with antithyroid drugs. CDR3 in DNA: TGTGCCAGCAGTTACTCCTCGAGCACTGAAGCTTTCTTT. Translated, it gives CASSYSSSTEAFF.